Below are 2 T cell receptor beta chains sequenced from a single sample in a study of T cells in Graves' hyperthyroidism and ophthalmopathy. TCR beta CDR3 regions were amplified from RNA transcripts. HTBI primers drove first-round RT-PCR of the TCR CDR3. MiXCR was run by TCRdb on the multiplex PCR reads, yielding one entry per CDR3 protein. This table holds hundreds of thousands of distinct CDR3 sequences, roughly 13% found once. The sequenced sample consisted of blood. Receptors originate from a woman younger than 30 with Graves' hyperthyroidism.

This clonotype was seen a few times. The chain couples TRBV28 to TRBJ2-3, with 7 bases that match TRBD1. After removal of 6 bases from V and 9 bases from J, the junction contained 9 bases not matched to a gene. The CDR3 extends over 13 amino acids. Germline loops: CDR1 MDHEN, CDR2 SYDVKM. The CDR3 bases are TGTGCCAGCAGCACCCCGAACAGGGGAACGCAGTATTTT. It yields the protein CASSTPNRGTQYF.

This clonotype was counted at least ten times. The CDR3 sequence is CASSVPQVGMPQHF. CDR3 coding DNA: TGTGCCAGCAGTGTCCCACAGGTGGGCATGCCCCAGCATTTT. This sequence joins TRBV2 and TRBJ1-5; tentatively, D is TRBD1 (5 bases). Germline V gene sequence: CDR1 SNHLY, CDR2 FYNNEI. The CDR3 consists of 14 residues. Trimming took off 4 bases at V and 9 bases at J, with 16 bases between the two ends.